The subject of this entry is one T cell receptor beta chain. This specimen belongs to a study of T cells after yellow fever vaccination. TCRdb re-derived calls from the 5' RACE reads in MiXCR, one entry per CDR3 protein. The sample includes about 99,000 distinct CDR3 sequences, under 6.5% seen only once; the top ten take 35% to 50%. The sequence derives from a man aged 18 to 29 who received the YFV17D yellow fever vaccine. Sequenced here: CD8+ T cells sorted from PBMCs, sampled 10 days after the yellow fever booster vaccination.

CDR3 nucleotide sequence: TGCGCCAGCGGAGGGGGGACGGGAGATACGCAGTATTTT. This sequence encodes CASGGGTGDTQYF. J is TRBJ2-3 and V is TRBV4-1; D could derive from TRBD1 or TRBD2 (6 bases each). V gave up 8 bases and J gave up 5 bases, with 14 bases separating them. CDR1 and CDR2 from the germline V gene are MGHRA and YSYEKL. This CDR3 contains 13 residues.